The clone carrying this T cell receptor beta chain was detected a few times. Antigen specificity is unknown. These data come from a study of T-cell reconstitution after alpha-beta-depleted transplantation in children. Findings and limits, study-wide: At one year after transplant, newly produced T cells mostly accounted for T-cell counts and diversity. Recipient T cells and thymic progenitors that survived gave rise to the high TCRbeta diversity observed at day 60 in some patients.

During its preparation, the TCRbeta library received unique molecular identifiers. MiXCR, applied by TCRdb to the PCR reads, yields one record per CDR3 protein. The sample has approximately 150,000 distinct CDR3 sequences, about 8.8% seen once. V shed 5 bases and J 6 bases; nucleotides not matched to a gene: 9. Germline values: CDR1 SGHTA, CDR2 FQGNSA. This CDR3 has 15 amino acids. The chain couples TRBV7-2 to TRBJ2-1, with TRBD2 matching over 8 bases. Sequenced here: PBMCs, mostly from graft donor cells, sampled 180 days after TCRalphabeta/CD19-depleted stem cell transplant. The origin of this receptor is a female patient aged 2-9 years who had a stem cell transplant for congenital amegakaryocytic thrombocytopenia, so the T cells may come from the graft donor. Written as DNA, the CDR3 is TGTGCCAGCAGCGGGCCGGGACTAGGTCGCAATGAGCAGTTCTTC. It is translated as CASSGPGLGRNEQFF.